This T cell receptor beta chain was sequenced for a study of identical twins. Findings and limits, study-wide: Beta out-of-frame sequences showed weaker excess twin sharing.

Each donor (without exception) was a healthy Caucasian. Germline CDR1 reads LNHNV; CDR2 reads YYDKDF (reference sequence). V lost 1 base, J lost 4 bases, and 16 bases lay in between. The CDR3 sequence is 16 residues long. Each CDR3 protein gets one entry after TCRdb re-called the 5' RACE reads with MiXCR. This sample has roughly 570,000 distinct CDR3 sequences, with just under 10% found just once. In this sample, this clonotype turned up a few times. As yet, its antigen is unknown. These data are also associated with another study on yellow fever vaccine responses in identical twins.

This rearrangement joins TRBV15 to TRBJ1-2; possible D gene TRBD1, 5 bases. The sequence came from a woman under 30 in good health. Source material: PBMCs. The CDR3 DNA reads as TGTGCCACCAGCAGAGCCGGGGCCGCGACCGGCTATGGCTACACCTTC. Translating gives CATSRAGAATGYGYTF. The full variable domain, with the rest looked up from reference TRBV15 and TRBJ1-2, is DAMVIQNPRYQVTQFGKPVTLSCSQTLNHNVMYWYQQKSSQAPKLLFHYYDKDFNNEADTPDNFQSRRPNTSFCFLDIRSPGLGDTAMYLCATSRAGAATGYGYTFGSGTRLTVV.